This T cell receptor beta chain was captured in a study of T cells in Graves' hyperthyroidism and ophthalmopathy. CDR3 length equals 15 residues. Germline assignment: CDR1 SGHDT and CDR2 YYEEEE. V lost 5 bases and J lost 5; bases outside the gene matches: 10. Amplified TCR beta CDR3 regions came from RNA transcripts. First-round RT-PCR targeting the TCR CDR3 was performed with the HTBI primer set. MiXCR, applied by TCRdb to the multiplex PCR reads, yields one record per CDR3 protein. The data show hundreds of thousands of distinct CDR3 sequences, around 17% seen once. Across 18 months, stable Graves' hyperthyroidism was marked by no progression to ophthalmopathy. Patients aged 18 to 65 with hyperthyroidism were newly diagnosed, with duration under 2 months. Every diagnosis used clinical symptoms, serum thyroxine and TRAb, thyroid ultrasound and orbital computed tomography.

The TCR was taken from a young woman with Graves' hyperthyroidism. Sequenced: blood. This chain connects TRBV5-6 to TRBJ2-1; 7 nucleotides line up with TRBD2. CDR3 in amino acids: CASSGGSWGDNEQFF. The CDR3 region has the DNA TGTGCCAGCAGTGGCGGGAGCTGGGGAGACAATGAGCAGTTCTTC.